Below, 16 T cell receptor beta chains from the same sample are listed, as sequenced in a study of human T cells and chemical hapten exposure. As to time point: patch test 2, 6 weeks after DPC sensitization. Stated treatment: therapeutic diphenylcyclopropenone sensitization with weekly scalp DPC. TCRdb reprocessed the RACE reads via MiXCR and lists one record per CDR3 protein. The data contain about 73,000 distinct CDR3 sequences, 7.5% to 9.5% of them singletons. This specimen consisted of whole blood, obtained in connection with sensitization to the hapten diphenylcyclopropenone (DPC). Receptors originate from a woman in her forties or fifties with alopecia areata. Some clones in this sample may be carry-over from other donors' samples.

The chain combines TRBV5-5 with TRBJ1-1; possible D gene TRBD1, 5 bases. CDR1 and CDR2 from the germline V gene are SGHKS and YYEKEE (reference sequence). Between the trimmed V and J ends, which lost 0 bases and 1 base, there was a span of 22 bases. The CDR3 has 19 amino acids. The DNA for the CDR3 is TGTGCCAGCAGCTTGGGAGAGTGGCCGGGACCTGCTCGGAACACTGAAGCTTTCTTT. Its protein is CASSLGEWPGPARNTEAFF.

This clonotype has a handful of counts. The chain recombines TRBV7-9 with TRBJ1-2; D call uncertain. The V gene lost 0 bases and the J gene lost 6 bases, with 8 bases spanning the gap. CDR1 is SEHNR and CDR2 is FQNEAQ in the germline V gene (reference sequence). The CDR3 has 13 amino acids. DNA of the CDR3: TGTGCCAGCAGCTTAGCAGGGAATCATGGCTACACCTTC. It yields the protein CASSLAGNHGYTF.

There are many counts of this clonotype. The chain combines TRBV11-3 with TRBJ1-5, with D possibly being TRBD1 (5 bases). The germline gives CDR1 SGHNT, CDR2 YENEEA. This CDR3 is 15 amino acids long. V was shortened by 3 bases and J by 5 bases, with 14 bases between the two germline ends. The CDR3 DNA sequence: TGTGCCAGCAGCTTGGGGACGGGGGGGTATCAGCCCCAGCATTTT. This codes for CASSLGTGGYQPQHF.

The rearrangement joins TRBV20-1 to TRBJ2-3, with a weak D call TRBD2 (6 bases). The CDR3 has 12 amino acids. Trimming removed 7 bases at V and 5 bases at J, with 13 bases between. Germline CDR1 reads DFQATT; CDR2 reads SNEGSKA (reference sequence). Here the CDR3 reads CSVKDGRDTQYF. DNA of the CDR3: TGCAGTGTAAAGGACGGGAGAGATACGCAGTATTTT.

This clonotype has at least ten counts. The genes are TRBV20-1 and TRBJ1-1; tentative D call: TRBD1 (5 bases). The CDR3 totals 14 residues. V lost 1 base and J 4 bases, leaving 13 bases between the germline ends. The germline gives CDR1 DFQATT, CDR2 SNEGSKA (reference sequence). Here the CDR3 DNA reads TGCAGTGCTAGAGTCCTGGGGGAGGGCACTGAAGCTTTCTTT. This translates into CSARVLGEGTEAFF.

This clonotype was counted between two and nine times. This chain uses TRBV5-1 with TRBJ2-3; D unclear. The CDR3 contains 13 residues. Looked up from germline, CDR1 is SGHRS and CDR2 is YFSETQ. The germline V and J ends were trimmed by 1 base and 1 base, with 4 bases remaining between them. The CDR3 region is CASSLTRTDTQYF. In DNA, the CDR3 is TGCGCCAGCAGCTTGACCCGCACAGATACGCAGTATTTT.

In this sample, this clonotype turned up a few times. The chain recombines TRBV19 with TRBJ1-1; D is undetermined. V lost 2 bases, J lost 1 base, and 5 bases lay in between. This CDR3 comprises 13 residues. Germline CDR1 is LNHDA and CDR2 is SQIVND (reference sequence). The CDR3 loop reads CASSITRNTEAFF. The CDR3 coding sequence is TGTGCCAGTAGTATAACGAGGAACACTGAAGCTTTCTTT.

This clonotype has more than one count but fewer than ten. The J gene is TRBJ2-3, the V gene TRBV3-1, with D unclear. Trimming removed 1 base from V and 2 bases from J, with 4 bases in between. This CDR3 region has 13 residues. CDR1 and CDR2 (germline): LGHDT, YNNKEL (reference sequence). In DNA, the CDR3 is TGTGCCAGCAGCCAAGTACTCACAGATACGCAGTATTTT. It encodes CASSQVLTDTQYF.

This chain links TRBV28 with TRBJ2-7, with D perhaps TRBD2 (7 bases). CDR3 size: 15 residues. Germline CDR1 reads MDHEN; CDR2 reads SYDVKM. Trimming pared 6 bases from V and 2 bases from J, leaving 17 bases between. For the CDR3, the DNA is TGTGCCAGCAGGGAGGGGGGGAGGCTGACCTACGAGCAGTACTTC. Protein product: CASREGGRLTYEQYF.

This clonotype was picked up many times. The genes are TRBV20-1 and TRBJ1-6; D gene uncertain. With 0 bases removed from V and 7 bases from J, the gap between germline ends came to 4 bases. CDR1 is DFQATT and CDR2 is SNEGSKA in the germline V gene (reference sequence). The CDR3 covers 12 residues. CDR3 nucleotide sequence: TGCAGTGCTAGAGAGGGAAATTCACCCCTCCACTTT. This sequence encodes CSAREGNSPLHF.

This clonotype has just a few counts. The chain has TRBV4-3 and TRBJ2-1; D may be TRBD2 (6 bases). Germline CDR1 is LGHNA and CDR2 is YSLEER. There are 15 residues in the CDR3. V was clipped by 0 bases and J by 7 bases, with 13 bases between them. CDR3 nucleotide sequence: TGCGCCAGCAGCCAAGATCATCTAGGGAGGAATGAGCAGTTCTTC. Its translation is CASSQDHLGRNEQFF.

The chain combines TRBV29-1 with TRBJ2-6, with a possible D match to TRBD2 (6 bases). Germline lookup yields CDR1 SQVTM and CDR2 ANQGSEA. This CDR3 spans 13 amino acids. Trimming removed 6 bases from V and 4 bases from J, with 10 bases in between. The CDR3 is CSVEGTGANVLTF. The CDR3 DNA is TGCAGCGTGGAGGGGACCGGGGCCAACGTCCTGACTTTC.

In its sample, this clonotype was seen many times. The rearrangement uses TRBV3-1 and TRBJ1-1; D may be TRBD1 (6 bases). Germline values: CDR1 LGHDT, CDR2 YNNKEL (reference sequence). Trimming removed 4 bases at V and 4 bases at J, with 13 bases between. CDR3 length: 14 amino acids. CDR3: CASSLKTGGTEAFF. CDR3 nucleotides: TGTGCCAGCAGCCTGAAGACAGGAGGCACTGAAGCTTTCTTT.

V usage is TRBV28 and J usage is TRBJ2-7; D unclear. This CDR3 region has 15 residues. Germline V gene lookup returns CDR1 MDHEN and CDR2 SYDVKM. Trimming shortened V by 2 bases and J by 6 bases, and 17 bases separated the two germline ends. CDR3 bases: TGTGCCAGCAGTTTAGATGGACCACCACCCGCCGAGCAGTACTTC. Amino acid sequence: CASSLDGPPPAEQYF.

Points on this clonotype: Since a much larger clone is just one base distant, this may be a read error. This chain uses TRBV5-6 with TRBJ1-2, with D possibly matching TRBD1 (5 bases). This CDR3 is built from 15 residues. Germline-derived CDR1 and CDR2 are SGHDT and YYEEEE. Trimming left V 4 bases short and J 6 bases short, with 19 bases between. The CDR3 is CASSPGGARPNGYTF. The CDR3 nucleotides are TGTGCCAGCAGCCCGGGAGGGGCGCGACCAAATGGCTACACCTTC.

There are many counts of this clonotype. The V gene is TRBV7-2, the J gene TRBJ1-1; a possible D gene is TRBD1 (5 bases). V lost 4 bases, J lost 1 base, and 7 bases lay in between. The CDR3 has 13 residues. Germline V CDR1 and CDR2: SGHTA, FQGNSA. The CDR3 spells CASSSDRNTEAFF. Written as DNA, the CDR3 is TGTGCCAGCAGCTCAGACAGGAACACTGAAGCTTTCTTT.